These 5 T cell receptor beta chains originate from one sample sequenced in a study of T cell changes during pregnancy in multiple sclerosis. Data came from immunoSEQ multiplex PCR; TCRdb stores just in-frame clones and leaves some out. The sample holds roughly 15,000 clones, roughly 83% seen once. The source material was CD8+ T cells from peripheral blood mononuclear cells, sampled in the third trimester of pregnancy. Every receptor here comes from a female donor in good health, enrolled as a control in a pregnancy study.

The V call is TRBV11-2, the J call TRBJ1-1, with TRBD1 matching over 10 bases. Unmatched junction bases numbered 11, after V lost 3 bases and J lost 7 bases. Germline lookup yields CDR1 SGHAT and CDR2 FQNNGV. The CDR3 consists of 16 residues. CDR3 residues: CASSLPLTGGSSEAFF. The CDR3 DNA sequence: TGTGCCAGCAGCTTGCCCCTGACAGGGGGCTCCAGTGAAGCTTTCTTT.

The chain uses TRBV19 and TRBJ2-7; D not resolved. The CDR3 is made up of 14 amino acids. The V gene lost 2 bases and the J gene lost 0 bases, with 8 bases spanning the gap. CDR1 is LNHDA, CDR2 SQIVND, per germline (reference sequence). As DNA, the CDR3 is TGTGCCAGTAGTATATGGGCGAGCTCCTACGAGCAGTACTTC. Amino acid sequence: CASSIWASSYEQYF.

The chain uses TRBV7-8 and TRBJ2-5; the D gene is possibly TRBD2 (6 bases). Germline V gene sequence: CDR1 SGHVS, CDR2 FQNEAQ. V was cut by 7 bases and J by 2 bases, with 17 bases left in between. This CDR3 is 15 amino acids long. CDR3 region: CASIPLGGNQETQYF. The CDR3 DNA is TGTGCCAGCATCCCTCTTGGCGGGAATCAAGAGACCCAGTACTTC. The whole variable domain, filled in from reference TRBV7-8 and TRBJ2-5, reads GAGVSQSPRYKVAKRGQDVALRCDPISGHVSLFWYQQALGQGPEFLTYFQNEAQLDKSGLPSDRFFAERPEGSVSTLKIQRTQQEDSAVYLCASIPLGGNQETQYFGPGTRLLVL.

J is TRBJ2-2 and V is TRBV6-5, with D perhaps matching TRBD1 (5 bases). The germline V gene encodes CDR1 MNHEY and CDR2 SVGAGI. Trimming pared 2 bases from V and 3 bases from J, leaving 10 bases between. CDR3 length: 15 residues. CDR3 protein: CASSYTGHYTGELFF. As DNA, the CDR3 is TGTGCCAGCAGTTACACCGGACACTACACCGGGGAGCTGTTTTTT.

The V call is TRBV7-9, the J call TRBJ2-6, with a possible D match to TRBD1 (6 bases). The CDR3 extends over 15 amino acids. CDR1 and CDR2 (germline): SEHNR, FQNEAQ (reference sequence). Trimming left V 1 base short and J 2 bases short, with 6 bases between. The DNA of the CDR3 is TGTGCCAGCAGCTTAGGGACAGCTGGGGCCAACGTCCTGACTTTC. Translating it yields CASSLGTAGANVLTF.